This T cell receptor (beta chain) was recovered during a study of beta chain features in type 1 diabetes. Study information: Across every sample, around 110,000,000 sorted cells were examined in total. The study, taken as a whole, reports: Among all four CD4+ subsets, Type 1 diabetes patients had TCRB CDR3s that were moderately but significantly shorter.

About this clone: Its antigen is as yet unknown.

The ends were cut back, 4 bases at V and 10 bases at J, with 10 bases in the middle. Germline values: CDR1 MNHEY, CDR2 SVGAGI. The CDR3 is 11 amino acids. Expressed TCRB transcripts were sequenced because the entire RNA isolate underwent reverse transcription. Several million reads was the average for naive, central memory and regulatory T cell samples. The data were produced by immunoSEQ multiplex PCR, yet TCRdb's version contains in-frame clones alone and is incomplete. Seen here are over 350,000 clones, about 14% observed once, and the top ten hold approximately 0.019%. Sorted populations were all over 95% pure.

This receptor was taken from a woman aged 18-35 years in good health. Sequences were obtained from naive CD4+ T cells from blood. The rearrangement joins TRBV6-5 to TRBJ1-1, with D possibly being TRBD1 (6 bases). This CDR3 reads CASSSQGRAFF. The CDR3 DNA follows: TGTGCCAGCAGTTCACAGGGAAGAGCTTTCTTT.